This T cell receptor (beta chain) was identified in a study of blood T cell repertoires in COVID-19. Recovery meant two consecutive negative NP/OP PCR tests, professional clearance, or resolved symptoms. V was shortened by 5 bases and J by 2 bases, with 21 bases between the two germline ends. CDR1 and CDR2 (germline): MGHRA, YSYEKL. This CDR3 is 17 amino acids long. The repertoire was sequenced with immunoSEQ multiplex PCR; TCRdb's copy has only in-frame clones and lacks some. Here the sample spans around 430,000 clones, around nine tenths being singletons. The chain uses TRBV4-1 and TRBJ1-2; TRBD1 might be the D (6 bases). Sequenced: PBMCs or T cells enriched from blood (not recorded which). The TCR sequence derives from a woman between 45 and 65 years old who had recovered from COVID-19. Here the CDR3 DNA reads TGCGCCAGCAGCTACAGGGTAGGGTTCGGGCCCAACTATGGCTACACCTTC. Translation gives CASSYRVGFGPNYGYTF.